Each of the 10 T cell receptor beta chains below was sequenced from the same sample in a study of identical twins. TCRdb independently ran MiXCR on the 5' RACE reads; one entry per CDR3 protein. The sample contains a few hundred thousand distinct CDR3 sequences, roughly 9% of which appear only once. The sample consisted of naive T cells sorted from blood. These receptors came from a woman aged 45 to 65 in good health.

As to this clonotype: Just one base apart from a much larger clone, this may be a read error. The chain is built from TRBV12-5 and TRBJ1-1; 9 bases line up with TRBD1. CDR1 is LGHNT, CDR2 FRNRAP, per germline. The length of the CDR3 is 14 residues. CDR3 DNA: TGTGTTAGTGGTTCACAGGGGGCAAACACTGAAGCTTTCTTT. Translated: CVSGSQGANTEAFF.

This clonotype was seen a few times. This chain joins TRBV6-5 and TRBJ1-1; TRBD1 agrees at 8 bases. This CDR3 contains 12 residues. Per the germline V gene, CDR1 is MNHEY and CDR2 is SVGAGI. Germline trimming cut 6 bases from V and 10 bases from J; bases unmatched to any gene: 7. CDR3 bases: TGTGCCAGCAGACCTGGGACAGGTGGAGCTTTCTTT. This codes for CASRPGTGGAFF.

This clonotype occurred a few times. The CDR3 spells CASSYFPSLGGVTQYF. The CDR3 bases are TGTGCCAGCAGTTACTTCCCCTCGTTGGGCGGGGTGACCCAGTACTTC. The V gene is TRBV6-2 or TRBV6-3, the J gene TRBJ2-5; TRBD2 is a possible D gene (6 bases). The CDR3 consists of 16 residues. Trimming removed 1 base from V and 7 bases from J, with 19 bases in between. Germline-derived CDR1 and CDR2 are MNHEY and SVGEGT.

The chain uses TRBV27 and TRBJ2-5, with D tentatively TRBD2 (6 bases). This CDR3 region has 14 residues. V dropped 8 bases and J dropped 1 base, with 14 bases sitting between them. CDR1 is MNHEY and CDR2 is SMNVEV in the germline V gene (reference sequence). The CDR3 sequence: CASGRGLRQETQYF. The CDR3 DNA reads TGTGCCAGCGGGCGGGGTCTGCGCCAAGAGACCCAGTACTTC.

This clonotype was recorded a few times. The chain links TRBV20-1 to TRBJ2-7; 7 bases are shared with TRBD1. CDR3 size: 15 residues. The V gene's germline CDR1 is DFQATT and CDR2 SNEGSKA (reference sequence). V shed 3 bases, J shed 2 bases, and the junction held 10 bases outside the gene matches. CDR3 DNA sequence: TGCAGTGCTAGTCGGACGGGGACAGAGACCTACGAGCAGTACTTC. It specifies CSASRTGTETYEQYF.

This clonotype was counted only a few times. The V call is TRBV27, the J call TRBJ2-2; the match to TRBD2 covers 8 bases. CDR1 and CDR2 from the germline V gene are MNHEY and SMNVEV (reference sequence). V lost 5 bases to trimming and J lost 6 bases; unmatched junction nucleotides: 8. This CDR3 region has 15 residues. CDR3 region: CASSKGLGVPGELFF. CDR3 nucleotides: TGTGCCAGCAGTAAGGGACTAGGCGTCCCCGGGGAGCTGTTTTTT.

The table lists this clonotype with a few counts. V usage is TRBV12-3 or TRBV12-4 and J usage is TRBJ2-2; tentatively, D is TRBD2 (6 bases). Trimming pared 6 bases from V and 4 bases from J, leaving 18 bases between. The CDR3 is 16 residues long. The CDR3 nucleotides read TGTGCCAGCAGCCTAAGCGGGTTGCAAGGCACCGGGGAGCTGTTTTTT. Its protein product is CASSLSGLQGTGELFF.

This clonotype was observed at least ten times. The genes are TRBV29-1 and TRBJ2-2; 10 bases line up with TRBD2. The V and J ends lost 7 bases and 6 bases, in that order; junction bases with no gene match: 8. CDR1 SQVTM and CDR2 ANQGSEA come from the germline V gene. CDR3 length: 14 residues. DNA for the CDR3: TGCAGCGCCTCCTTAGCGGGAGGACCCGGGGAGCTGTTTTTT. Protein sequence: CSASLAGGPGELFF.

The chain recombines TRBV4-1 with TRBJ1-4; D is possibly TRBD1 (6 bases). Trimming left V 5 bases short and J 3 bases short, with 13 bases between. Germline loops: CDR1 MGHRA, CDR2 YSYEKL. The CDR3 runs 15 residues. The chain's CDR3 is CASSDTGTPNEKLFF. The CDR3 nucleotides are TGCGCCAGCAGCGATACCGGGACACCTAATGAAAAACTGTTTTTT.

This rearrangement joins TRBV9 to TRBJ2-5, with D unresolved. CDR3 length: 13 amino acids. Germline CDR1 is SGDLS and CDR2 is YYNGEE. The V end was cut by 4 bases, the J end by 6 bases, with 13 bases between. The CDR3 sequence: CASSLDQHKTQYF. The DNA of the CDR3 is TGTGCCAGCAGCTTAGACCAGCACAAGACCCAGTACTTC. Using reference TRBV9 and TRBJ2-5 for the parts outside the CDR3, the full variable domain is DSGVTQTPKHLITATGQRVTLRCSPRSGDLSVYWYQQSLDQGLQFLIQYYNGEERAKGNILERFSAQQFPDLHSELNLSSLELGDSALYFCASSLDQHKTQYFGPGTRLLVL.